The present entry profiles one T cell receptor (beta chain) with its context. This clonotype has ten or more counts. Its antigen remains unidentified. No much larger clonotype is one base removed from it; base qualities were not supplied. Hyperthyroidism was defined as stable when no progression to ophthalmopathy occurred within 18 months of follow-up. Patients with hyperthyroidism were aged 18 to 65 years, had been newly diagnosed, and had a disease duration of less than 2 months. Anyone with other autoimmune diseases, uncontrolled infections, pregnancy or lactation was excluded from the study. Clinical symptoms, serum thyroxine, TRAb, thyroid ultrasound and orbital computed tomography were used for diagnosis. PBMCs were isolated from approximately 10 ml of fresh peripheral blood by Ficoll-Paque density gradient centrifugation. Total RNA was extracted using Trizol reagent, and RNA quality was checked on an Agilent 2100 Bioanalyzer.

The sample is drawn from a study of Graves' ophthalmopathy and Graves' hyperthyroidism (dated 2018 in TCRdb). Background for the entire study: Peripheral blood was collected at initial diagnosis, prior to any treatment. The study used TCR beta repertoire signatures to distinguish Graves' ophthalmopathy from Graves' hyperthyroidism and to predict progression to ophthalmopathy. In total, approximately 130 blood samples were TCR-sequenced: around 42 ophthalmopathy, under 85 hyperthyroidism and 17 hyperthyroidism-to-ophthalmopathy patients. A discovery set of 95 to 100 patients (43 ophthalmopathy, about 59 stable hyperthyroidism) was enrolled to explore V-J signatures distinguishing ophthalmopathy from hyperthyroidism. The independent validation cohort included about 19 hyperthyroidism patients plus 17 patients who later progressed from hyperthyroidism to ophthalmopathy. In six or seven hyperthyroidism patients, the T-cell repertoires found in thyroid tissue were compared with those found in blood. Following sample collection, hyperthyroidism patients were given methimazole at a starting dose of 30 mg daily, and ophthalmopathy patients were given high-dose intravenous methylprednisolone.

The CDR3, from cysteine to phenylalanine, totals 16 residues. Left in the record is the CDR3 DNA by itself, 48 bases read in frame from the first base. From the germline V gene, CDR1 is SGDLS and CDR2 is YYNGEE. The junction carries 22 bases between V and J, which are trimmed by 4 bases and 11 bases respectively. TCR beta CDR3 regions were amplified from RNA transcripts for repertoire sequencing. The first round was an RT-PCR using HTBI primers with the Qiagen OneStep RT-PCR kit, and this first round was followed by a second-round multiplex PCR, then size selection and purification. Libraries were sequenced paired-end with 100 bp reads on an Illumina HiSeq2000. As for the original processing: SOAPnuke was used to process the reads, removing any read that contained adapters or uncalled bases, had a mean Phred below 15, or lacked an exact match to the constant primer or identifier. COPE v1.2.5 was used to merge the high-quality paired reads. Unique nucleotide sequences were defined as clonotypes and aligned to IMGT TRB V, D and J references using MiTCR v1.1. The analysis was limited to V-J combinations with a frequency above 0.0001, which together covered 99.2% of repertoires. For each V-J combination, a TCR clonal expansion and chaos score was defined as the ratio of F50 clonal expansion to chaos observed in the TCRdist matrix. Welch's t-statistics and random forest were used to reduce features to about 13 V-J combinations, which were fed into a naive Bayes classifier. The Morisita-Horn index was used to measure how similar the thyroid and blood repertoires were. TCRdb cleaned the public reads at Q25 with fastp, built clones with MiXCR and kept in-frame beta chains. Rows merge per CDR3 protein into single entries with the most common DNA and genes. These V and J calls derive from TCRdb rather than the authors' analysis. The sample table records 400,000 or so distinct CDR3 sequences; approximately 17% of these occur just once. 2% to 3% of the sample goes to the ten largest clones.

What the research found in general, with its limitations: Most of the expanded thyroid clonotypes with a frequency above 0.001 were also detected in blood, and it was suggested that the thyroid immune response may be reflected by blood repertoires. In validation, the model predicted ophthalmopathy progression with 70.59% sensitivity and around 72% specificity; 12 predicted patients were CT-confirmed with GO in a median of approximately six months. In cross-validation, the 13-signature model distinguished ophthalmopathy from stable hyperthyroidism with 85% to 90% sensitivity and approximately 81% specificity, and in the test set the corresponding values were roughly 80% and 76%. Sample size was not statistically predetermined, and group allocation was not concealed from the investigators.

Sequencing input: peripheral blood. This sequence was found in an adult woman with stable Graves' hyperthyroidism. This receptor chain uses TRBV9 and TRBJ1-6; TRBD1 is possibly the D segment (5 matching bases). CDR3 loop: CASSPSRGGHGPPLHF. The DNA sequence is TGTGCCAGCAGCCCATCAAGGGGCGGTCACGGTCCACCCCTCCACTTT.